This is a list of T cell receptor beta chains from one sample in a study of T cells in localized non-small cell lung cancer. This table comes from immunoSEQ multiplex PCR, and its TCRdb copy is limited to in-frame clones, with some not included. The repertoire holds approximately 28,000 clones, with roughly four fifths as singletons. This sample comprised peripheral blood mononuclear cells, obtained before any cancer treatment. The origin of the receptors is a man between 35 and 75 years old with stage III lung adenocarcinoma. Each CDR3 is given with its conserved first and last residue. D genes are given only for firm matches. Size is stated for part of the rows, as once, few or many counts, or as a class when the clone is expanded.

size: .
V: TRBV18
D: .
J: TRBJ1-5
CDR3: CASSPNGQSIQPQHF
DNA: TGTGCCAGCTCACCCAACGGACAAAGTATTCAGCCCCAGCATTTT

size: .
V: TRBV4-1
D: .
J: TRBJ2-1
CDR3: CASSQAGFGNEQFF
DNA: TGCGCCAGCAGCCAAGCGGGGTTCGGCAATGAGCAGTTCTTC

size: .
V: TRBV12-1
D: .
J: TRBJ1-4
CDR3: CASSFDGIGEKLFF
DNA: TGTGCCAGCAGCTTTGACGGGATCGGTGAAAAACTGTTTTTT

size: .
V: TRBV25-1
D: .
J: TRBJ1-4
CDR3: CASSAGGMSEKLFF
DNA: TGTGCCAGCAGTGCGGGGGGAATGAGCGAAAAACTGTTTTTT

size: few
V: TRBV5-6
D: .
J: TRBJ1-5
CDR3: CASSRQYFSNQPQHF
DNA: TGTGCCAGCAGCCGACAGTATTTTAGCAATCAGCCCCAGCATTTT

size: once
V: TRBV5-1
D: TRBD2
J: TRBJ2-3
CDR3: CASSSGTSGTDTQYF
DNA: TGCGCCAGCAGCTCCGGGACTAGCGGCACAGATACGCAGTATTTT

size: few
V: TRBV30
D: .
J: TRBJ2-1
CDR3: CAWSAQTGDEQFF
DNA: TGTGCCTGGAGTGCACAGACTGGCGATGAGCAGTTCTTC

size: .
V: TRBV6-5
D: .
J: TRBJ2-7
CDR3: CASSYSRVGYEQYF
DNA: TGTGCCAGCAGTTACTCGAGAGTTGGCTACGAGCAGTACTTC

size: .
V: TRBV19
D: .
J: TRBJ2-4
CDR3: CASSPGGLAKNIQYF
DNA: TGTGCCAGTAGTCCCGGGGGGCTAGCCAAAAACATTCAGTACTTC

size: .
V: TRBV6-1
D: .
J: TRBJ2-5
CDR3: CASSGNSLQETQYF
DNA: TGTGCCAGCAGTGGAAACAGTTTACAAGAGACCCAGTACTTC

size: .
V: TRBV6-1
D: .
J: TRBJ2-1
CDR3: CASGYRGGNEQFF
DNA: TGTGCCAGCGGGTATCGTGGGGGCAATGAGCAGTTCTTC

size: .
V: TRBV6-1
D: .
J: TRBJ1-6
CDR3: CASSPLDKSPLHF
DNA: TGTGCCAGCAGTCCCCTAGATAAATCACCCCTCCACTTT

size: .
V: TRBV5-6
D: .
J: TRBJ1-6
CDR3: CASSPDLGTPLHF
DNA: TGTGCCAGCAGCCCGGATTTGGGGACACCCCTCCACTTT

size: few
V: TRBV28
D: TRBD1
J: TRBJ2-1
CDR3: CASSMRRGQVNEQFF
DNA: TGTGCCAGCAGTATGCGCAGGGGGCAGGTGAATGAGCAGTTCTTC

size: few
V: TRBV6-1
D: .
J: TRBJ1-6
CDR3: CASSEGGGMGNSPLHF
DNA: TGTGCCAGCAGTGAAGGTGGCGGTATGGGGAATTCACCCCTCCACTTT

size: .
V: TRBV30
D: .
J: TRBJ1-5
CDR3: CAWSVRGPQHF
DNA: TGTGCCTGGAGTGTACGGGGGCCCCAGCATTTT

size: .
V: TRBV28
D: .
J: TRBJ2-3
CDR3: CASSLGTSTDTQYF
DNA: TGTGCCAGCAGCCTCGGGACATCCACAGATACGCAGTATTTT

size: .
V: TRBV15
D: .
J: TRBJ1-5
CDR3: CATSARRYSNQPQHF
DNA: TGTGCCACCAGTGCGCGGCGCTATAGCAATCAGCCCCAGCATTTT

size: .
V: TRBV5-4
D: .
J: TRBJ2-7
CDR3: CASNPIQHPYEQYF
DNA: TGTGCCAGCAACCCAATCCAGCATCCCTACGAGCAGTACTTC

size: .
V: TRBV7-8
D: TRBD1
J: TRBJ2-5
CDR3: CASSWNPGTGRETQYF
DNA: TGTGCCAGCAGCTGGAACCCCGGGACAGGGAGAGAGACCCAGTACTTC

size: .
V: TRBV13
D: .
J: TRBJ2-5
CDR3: CASSLGRALGETQYF
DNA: TGTGCCAGCAGCTTAGGCAGGGCTCTCGGCGAGACCCAGTACTTC

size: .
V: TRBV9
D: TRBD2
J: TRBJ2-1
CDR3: CASSLRTSGSNNEQFF
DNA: TGTGCCAGCAGCCTACGGACTAGCGGGAGTAATAATGAGCAGTTCTTC

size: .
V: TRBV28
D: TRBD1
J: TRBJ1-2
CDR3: CASSVRDRTYYTF
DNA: TGTGCCAGCAGTGTGCGGGACAGGACCTACTACACCTTC

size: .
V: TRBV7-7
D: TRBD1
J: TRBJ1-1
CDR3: CASSLTGGSLGTEAFF
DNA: TGTGCTAGCAGCCTAACAGGGGGGAGTTTGGGCACTGAAGCTTTCTTT

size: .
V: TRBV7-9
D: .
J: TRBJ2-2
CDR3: CASSLSSFTVYTGELFF
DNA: TGTGCCAGCAGCTTATCTTCCTTTACGGTATACACCGGGGAGCTGTTTTTT

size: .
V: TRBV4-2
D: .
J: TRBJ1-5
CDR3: CASSQELSGGNQPQHF
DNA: TGTGCCAGCAGCCAAGAACTTTCAGGGGGCAATCAGCCCCAGCATTTT

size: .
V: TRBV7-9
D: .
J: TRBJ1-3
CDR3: CASSLTSVSGNTIYF
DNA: TGTGCCAGCAGCTTAACCTCAGTGTCTGGAAACACCATATATTTT

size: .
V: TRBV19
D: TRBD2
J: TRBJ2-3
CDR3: CASATSGRPDTQYF
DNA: TGTGCCAGTGCGACTAGCGGGAGACCAGATACGCAGTATTTT

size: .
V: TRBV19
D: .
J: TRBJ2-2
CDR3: CASNRQTNTGELFF
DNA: TGTGCCAGTAACCGACAGACGAACACCGGGGAGCTGTTTTTT

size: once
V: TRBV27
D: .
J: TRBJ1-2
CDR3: CASSRQGHYGYTF
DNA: TGTGCCAGCAGCCGACAAGGACACTATGGCTACACCTTC

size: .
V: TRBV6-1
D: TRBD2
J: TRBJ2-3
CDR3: CANTDLAGSTDTQYF
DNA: TGTGCCAACACCGATCTAGCGGGGAGCACAGATACGCAGTATTTT

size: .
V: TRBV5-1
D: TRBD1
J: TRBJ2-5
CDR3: CASSYRGNGGETQYF
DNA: TGCGCCAGCAGCTACAGGGGGAACGGAGGGGAGACCCAGTACTTC

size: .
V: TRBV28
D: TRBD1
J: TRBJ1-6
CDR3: CASSLPTGGNSPLHF
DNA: TGTGCCAGCAGTCTACCGACAGGGGGAAATTCACCCCTCCACTTT

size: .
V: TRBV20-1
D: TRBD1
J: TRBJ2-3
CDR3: CSGPTGDTQYF
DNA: TGCAGTGGCCCGACAGGGGATACGCAGTATTTT

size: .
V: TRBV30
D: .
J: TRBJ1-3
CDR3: CAWSAAPGNTIYF
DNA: TGTGCCTGGAGTGCCGCTCCTGGAAACACCATATATTTT

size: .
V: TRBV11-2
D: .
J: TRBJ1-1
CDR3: CASSLVYRGERELAFF
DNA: TGTGCCAGCAGCTTAGTGTATCGAGGGGAACGCGAACTGGCTTTCTTT

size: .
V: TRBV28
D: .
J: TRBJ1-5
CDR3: CASSLSHSNQPQHF
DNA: TGTGCCAGCAGTTTATCGCATAGCAATCAGCCCCAGCATTTT

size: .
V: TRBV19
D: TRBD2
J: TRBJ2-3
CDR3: CASRSGGEADTQYF
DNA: TGTGCCAGCCGCTCGGGGGGGGAGGCAGATACGCAGTATTTT

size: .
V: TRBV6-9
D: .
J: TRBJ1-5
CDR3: CASSYSICKEDQPQHF
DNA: TGTGCCAGCAGTTATTCGATCTGCAAGGAGGATCAGCCCCAGCATTTT

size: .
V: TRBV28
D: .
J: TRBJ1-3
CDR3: CASSFSGQNSGNTIYF
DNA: TGTGCCAGCAGTTTTTCGGGTCAGAACTCTGGAAACACCATATATTTT

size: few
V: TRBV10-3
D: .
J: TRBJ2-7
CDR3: CAISESLVGSSSYEQYF
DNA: TGTGCCATCAGTGAGTCATTAGTTGGGAGTAGCTCCTACGAGCAGTACTTC

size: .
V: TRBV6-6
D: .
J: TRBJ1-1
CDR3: CASSYSTGQTEAFF
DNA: TGTGCCAGCAGTTACTCGACGGGGCAGACAGAAGCTTTCTTT

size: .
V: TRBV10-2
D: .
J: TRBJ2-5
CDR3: CASSFTAQETQYF
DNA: TGCGCCAGCAGTTTCACGGCTCAAGAGACCCAGTACTTC

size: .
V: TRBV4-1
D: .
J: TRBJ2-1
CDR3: CASSQVRFNEQFF
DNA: TGCGCCAGCAGCCAAGTCAGGTTCAATGAGCAGTTCTTC

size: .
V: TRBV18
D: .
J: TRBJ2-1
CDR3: CASFGDSLYNEQFF
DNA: TGTGCCAGCTTTGGAGACTCTTTATACAATGAGCAGTTCTTC

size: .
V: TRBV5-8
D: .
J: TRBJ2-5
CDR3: CASSLGTAQETQYF
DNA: TGTGCCAGCAGCTTGGGGACAGCCCAAGAGACCCAGTACTTC

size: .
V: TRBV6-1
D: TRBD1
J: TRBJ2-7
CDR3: CATTGGPYEQYF
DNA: TGTGCCACGACAGGGGGACCCTACGAGCAGTACTTC

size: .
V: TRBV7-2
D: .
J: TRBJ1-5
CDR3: CASSSPGRLETQHF
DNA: TGTGCCAGCAGCTCTCCCGGACGTCTGGAAACCCAGCATTTT

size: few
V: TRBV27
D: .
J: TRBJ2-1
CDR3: CASSVTYPGTTYNEQFF
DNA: TGTGCCAGCAGTGTCACATACCCCGGGACCACATACAATGAGCAGTTCTTC

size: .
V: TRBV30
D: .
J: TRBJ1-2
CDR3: CAWSRRKTASYGYTF
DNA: TGTGCCTGGAGCAGAAGAAAAACAGCTTCCTATGGCTACACCTTC

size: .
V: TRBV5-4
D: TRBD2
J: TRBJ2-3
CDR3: CASSLVVAGRVDTQYF
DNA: TGTGCCAGCAGCTTGGTGGTAGCGGGAAGGGTAGATACGCAGTATTTT

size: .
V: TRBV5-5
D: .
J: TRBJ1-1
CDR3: CASSLAGQPNTEAFF
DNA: TGTGCCAGCAGCTTGGCCGGCCAGCCGAACACTGAAGCTTTCTTT

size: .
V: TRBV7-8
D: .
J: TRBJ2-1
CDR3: CASSLRAGTSSYNEQFF
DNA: TGTGCCAGCAGCCTTCGGGCGGGGACGTCTAGCTACAATGAGCAGTTCTTC

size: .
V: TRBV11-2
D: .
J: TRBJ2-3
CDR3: CASSFMGNTQYF
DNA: TGTGCCAGCAGCTTTATGGGTAATACGCAGTATTTT

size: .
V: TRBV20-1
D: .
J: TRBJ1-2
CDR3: CSARARAGYTF
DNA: TGCAGTGCTAGAGCAAGGGCTGGCTACACCTTC